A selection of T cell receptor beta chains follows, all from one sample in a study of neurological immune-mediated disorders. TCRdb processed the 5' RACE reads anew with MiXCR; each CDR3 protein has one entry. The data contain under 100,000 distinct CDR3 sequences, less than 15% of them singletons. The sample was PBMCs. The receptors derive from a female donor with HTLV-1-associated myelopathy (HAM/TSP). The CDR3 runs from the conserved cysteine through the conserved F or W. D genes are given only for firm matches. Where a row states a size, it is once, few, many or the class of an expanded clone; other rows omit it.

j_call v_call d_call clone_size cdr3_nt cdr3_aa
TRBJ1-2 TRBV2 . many TGTGCCAGCAGTCTCCAGGGCAGGGCCCATGGCTACACCTTC CASSLQGRAHGYTF
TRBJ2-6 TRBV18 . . TGTGCCAGCTCACCCCCAGGGGTCTCTGGGGCCAACGTCCTGACTTTC CASSPPGVSGANVLTF
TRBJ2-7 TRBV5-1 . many TGCGCCAGCAGCTTCACGGGGGATCCAGCCGAGCAGTACTTC CASSFTGDPAEQYF
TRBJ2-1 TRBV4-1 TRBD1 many TGCGCCAGCAGCCAAGATCTCGGGGACAGGCGGTTCTTC CASSQDLGDRRFF
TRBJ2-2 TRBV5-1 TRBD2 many TGCGCCAGCAGCTTGGCCGGACTAGCTTCCTCCGGGGAGCTGTTTTTT CASSLAGLASSGELFF
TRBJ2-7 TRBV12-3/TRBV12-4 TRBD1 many TGTGCCAGCAGTTCCATGGACAGGGACTCCTACGAGCAGTACTTC CASSSMDRDSYEQYF
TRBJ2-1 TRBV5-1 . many TGCGCCAGCAGCTTGGGATCACGGATTAATGAGCAGTTCTTC CASSLGSRINEQFF
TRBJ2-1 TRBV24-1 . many TGTGCCACCAGTGTCTCGGGACCCCTGCGCGATGAGCAGTTCTTC CATSVSGPLRDEQFF
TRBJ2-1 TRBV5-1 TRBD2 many TGCGCCAGCAGCCTAACGGGACTAGATTTTCCATTTCAAACCAATGAGCAGTTCTTC CASSLTGLDFPFQTNEQFF
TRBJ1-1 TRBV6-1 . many TGTGCCAGCAGCACAGTCTCTTCGTTCGAGGCTTTCTTT CASSTVSSFEAFF
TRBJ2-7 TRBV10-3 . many TGTGCCATCAGTGAGGGACTTTCCTACGAGCAGTACTTC CAISEGLSYEQYF
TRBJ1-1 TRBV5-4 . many TGTGCCAGCAGCTTAACTGGGTTCACTGAAGCTTTCTTT CASSLTGFTEAFF
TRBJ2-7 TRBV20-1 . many TGCAGTGCTAGCGCCCCCTCGGGGGGCCGTACGAGCTACGAGCAGTACTTC CSASAPSGGRTSYEQYF
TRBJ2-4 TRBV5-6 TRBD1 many TGTGCCAGCAGCTCAAGGGACAGAGGTTTTCAGTACTTC CASSSRDRGFQYF
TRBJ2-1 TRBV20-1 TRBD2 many TGCAGTGGGGGACTAGGGTATGAGCAGTTCTTC CSGGLGYEQFF
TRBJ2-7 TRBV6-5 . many TGTGCCAGCAGTTACTCGGTTGGGTACGAGCAGTACTTC CASSYSVGYEQYF
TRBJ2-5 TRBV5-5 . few TGTGCCAGCACCCTAGGGGGGCTCCAAGAGACCCAGTACTTC CASTLGGLQETQYF
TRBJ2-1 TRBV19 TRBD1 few TGTGCCAGTAGTAGGGACAGTGAGCAGTTCTTC CASSRDSEQFF
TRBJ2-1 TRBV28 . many TGTGCCAGCAGTTTACTGACTATCAATGCGGAGCAGTTCTTC CASSLLTINAEQFF
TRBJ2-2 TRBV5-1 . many TGCGCCAGCAGCTTGGGGTCCGCCCTGAACACCGGGGAGCTGTTTTTT CASSLGSALNTGELFF
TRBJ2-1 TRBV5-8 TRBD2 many TGTGCCAGCAGCTCCACGGGGGGGGCCGGTAATGAGCAGTTCTTC CASSSTGGAGNEQFF
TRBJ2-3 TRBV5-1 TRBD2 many TGCGCCAGCAGCCTTAGCGGGGGGAGCACAGATACGCAGTATTTT CASSLSGGSTDTQYF
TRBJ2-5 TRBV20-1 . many TGCAGTGCGCGGAGGGGGACCGTCCAAGAGACCCAGTACTTC CSARRGTVQETQYF
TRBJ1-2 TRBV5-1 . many TGCGCCAGCAGCTCCCCCGGGGAAGCCGGGACTGGCTACACCTTC CASSSPGEAGTGYTF
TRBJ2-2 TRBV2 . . TGTGCCAGCAGCGCCACGGCCGGGGTGGGAACCGGGGAGCTGTTTTTT CASSATAGVGTGELFF
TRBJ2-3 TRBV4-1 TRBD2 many TGCGCCAGCAGCCAAGAAACTAGCGGGGGTTATAGCACAGATACGCAGTATTTT CASSQETSGGYSTDTQYF
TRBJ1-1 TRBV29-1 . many TGCAGCGTCTTCGACACTGAAGCTTTCTTT CSVFDTEAFF
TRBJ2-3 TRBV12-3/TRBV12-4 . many TGTGCCAGCAGTGGGCCCTACTTAGGAGATACGCAGTATTTT CASSGPYLGDTQYF
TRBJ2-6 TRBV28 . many TGTGCCAGCAGTTCATCCCAGGGCTCTGGGGCCAACGTCCTGACTTTC CASSSSQGSGANVLTF
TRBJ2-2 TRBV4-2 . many TGTGCCAGCAGCCAAGAGAGGAATTGGGGGGAGCTGTTTTTT CASSQERNWGELFF
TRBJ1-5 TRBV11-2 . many TGTGCCAGCAGCTTAGTAGGGGTGGATCAGCCCCAGCATTTT CASSLVGVDQPQHF
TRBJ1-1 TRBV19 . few TGTGCCAGTAGTATAGAGGTAAGGGGCACTGAAGCTTTCTTT CASSIEVRGTEAFF
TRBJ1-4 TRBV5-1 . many TGCGCCAGCAGCCTGGACGGGACACCTAATGAAAAACTGTTTTTT CASSLDGTPNEKLFF
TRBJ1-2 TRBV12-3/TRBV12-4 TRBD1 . TGTGCCAGCAGCCGCGGACAGGGATATGGCTACACCTTC CASSRGQGYGYTF
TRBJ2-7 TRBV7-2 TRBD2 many TGTGCCAGCAGCTTAGGAATGGTAGCGGGAGAAGAGCAGTACTTC CASSLGMVAGEEQYF
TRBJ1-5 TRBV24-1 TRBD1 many TGTGCCACCAGTGATCGGACAGGGGGCAGCAATCAGCCCCAGCATTTT CATSDRTGGSNQPQHF
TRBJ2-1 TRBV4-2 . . TGTGCCAGCATCCACAGGGACTCCGGGGTGCAGTTCTTC CASIHRDSGVQFF
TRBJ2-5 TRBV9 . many TGTGCCAGCAGCGCAGACCCACAGGGCCAAGAGACCCAGTACTTC CASSADPQGQETQYF
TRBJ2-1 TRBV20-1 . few TGCAGTGCTAACAGCCGCGGAGCGCGTGATGAGCAGTTCTTC CSANSRGARDEQFF
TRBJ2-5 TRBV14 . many TGTGCCAGCAGCCAGCAATTAGAGACCCAGTACTTC CASSQQLETQYF
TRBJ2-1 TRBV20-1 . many TGCAGTGCTAGAGATAATCTTCTTCGTCAGTTCTTC CSARDNLLRQFF
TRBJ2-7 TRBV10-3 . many TGTGCCATCAGTTCCGTCTACGAGCAGTACTTC CAISSVYEQYF
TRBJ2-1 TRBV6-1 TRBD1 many TGTGCCAGCAGTGAAAGACAGGGGGCCGGCAATGAGCAGTTCTTC CASSERQGAGNEQFF
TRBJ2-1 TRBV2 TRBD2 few TGTGCCAGCAGTCTAGCAGGCGGGGGGCCTTACAATGAGCAGTTCTTC CASSLAGGGPYNEQFF
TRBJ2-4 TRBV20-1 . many TGCAGTGCTAGCTGGGCGGAAACAGGACCTAAAAACATTCAGTACTTC CSASWAETGPKNIQYF
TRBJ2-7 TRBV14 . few TGTGCCAGCAGCCAAGTCGGGGCGGGGACCTACGAGCAGTACTTC CASSQVGAGTYEQYF
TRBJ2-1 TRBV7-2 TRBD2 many TGTGCCAGCAGCTTAATAGCGGGGGACAATGAGCAGTTCTTC CASSLIAGDNEQFF
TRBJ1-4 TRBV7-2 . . TGTGCCAGCAGCTTATCATCCTCAACTAATGAAAAACTGTTTTTT CASSLSSSTNEKLFF
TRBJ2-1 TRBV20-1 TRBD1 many TGCAGTGGGCCGGGACAGGGGCTCGATGAGCAGTTCTTC CSGPGQGLDEQFF
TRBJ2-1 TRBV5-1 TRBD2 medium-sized TGCGCCAGCAGCTCCTCCGGGACTAGTACAAGTCAAGACTACAATGAGCAGTTCTTC CASSSSGTSTSQDYNEQFF